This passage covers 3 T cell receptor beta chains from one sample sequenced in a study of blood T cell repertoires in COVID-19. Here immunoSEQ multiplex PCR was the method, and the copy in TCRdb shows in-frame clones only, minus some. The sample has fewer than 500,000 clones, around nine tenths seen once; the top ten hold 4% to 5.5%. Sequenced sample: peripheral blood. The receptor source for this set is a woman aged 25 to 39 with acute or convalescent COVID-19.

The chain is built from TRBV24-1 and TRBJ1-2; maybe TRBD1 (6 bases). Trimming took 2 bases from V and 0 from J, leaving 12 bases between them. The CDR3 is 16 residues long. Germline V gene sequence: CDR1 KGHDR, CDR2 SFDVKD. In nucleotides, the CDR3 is TGTGCCACCAGTGATTCTCGGGGGGCAACTAACTATGGCTACACCTTC. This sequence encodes CATSDSRGATNYGYTF.

CDR3 loop: CASSGGGLGYNEQFF. The CDR3 coding sequence is TGTGCCAGTAGTGGCGGGGGGCTAGGGTACAATGAGCAGTTCTTC. The V gene is TRBV19, the J gene TRBJ2-1; 8 nucleotides line up with TRBD2. The CDR3 length is 15 residues. Germline-derived CDR1 and CDR2 are LNHDA and SQIVND (reference sequence). J lost 4 bases, V lost 5 bases, and 7 bases had no gene match.

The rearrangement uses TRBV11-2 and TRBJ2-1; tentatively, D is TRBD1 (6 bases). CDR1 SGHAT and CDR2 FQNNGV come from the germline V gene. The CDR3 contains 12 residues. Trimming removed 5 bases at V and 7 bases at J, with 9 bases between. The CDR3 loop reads CASSNRVNEQFF. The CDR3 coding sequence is TGTGCCAGCAGCAACAGGGTTAATGAGCAGTTCTTC.